This T cell receptor (beta chain) was retrieved from a study of cytomegalovirus exposure and HLA in healthy donors (dated by TCRdb to 2016 to 2017). Study-wide context: An earlier analysis of roughly 630 of the donors reported more than 250 Gb of sequence data and about 100 million unique TCR beta sequences from roughly 200 million T cells. An early release that covered roughly 600 HLA-typed donors contained approximately 300 gigabases of sequencing data and around 85 million unique TCR sequences. Among the approximately 430 genotyped donors, approximately 77% belonged to the genetic ancestry cluster associated with self-reported Caucasian donors. The aim of the study was to test whether cataloging public T cell receptors could identify signatures of past pathogen exposure. Using immunosequencing, the study profiled T cell repertoires from about 650 subjects and related those repertoires to cytomegalovirus serostatus. Along with the roughly 670-subject first cohort, a separate validation cohort of around 120 different subjects was used. The study combined high-throughput TCR immunosequencing, statistical association of individual TCRs with disease status, and machine learning to predict cytomegalovirus infection status. In a later analysis, previously published TCR beta repertoires from 500 to 750 donors were re-analyzed and high-resolution HLA genotyping was added so that TCR occurrence patterns could be studied. In the later analysis, no new phenotypic data were used to find candidate immune exposures; instead, reliance was placed on TCR beta sequences and their occurrence across donors. An earlier analysis of around 580 of the donors used high-throughput TCR beta sequencing to judge whether each TCR beta V gene segment behaved as functional or pseudogenic. Donor age, sex, ethnicity and CMV serostatus were collected together with the repertoire data. A later genetic analysis used genome-wide SNP genotypes for about 65% of the roughly 670 donors, treating that subset as a discovery cohort. All discovery cohort repertoires had been generated on a single sequencing platform. HLA typing covered class I and class II loci at four-digit resolution. Typing coverage varied by locus: roughly 620-640 donors for A, B, C, DRB1 and DQB1; roughly 500 for DQA1; over 600 for DPA1; 400 to 480 for DPB1. Because of strong linkage in the cohort, roughly five DR-DQ haplotypes were treated as single units for association and clustering. Among some 400 genotyped donors of the cohort, an average of about 220,000 unique TCR beta nucleotide sequences was sequenced per donor, of which approximately 19% were non-productive. The study at large found these results: Some IMGT-functional V segments, including TRBV6-2 and TRBV6-3, could not be told apart with the 87-base-pair reads, so those segments were excluded. A few of the identified cytomegalovirus-associated TCR beta chains were confirmed in vitro to be specific for cytomegalovirus antigens. An earlier analysis of some 590 of the donors showed that most TCR beta V segments appeared in productive rearrangements either about 90% or about 30% of the time, which broadly matched IMGT annotations. A later genetic analysis associated a missense DCLRE1C variant with V-gene and J-gene trimming of TCR beta chains, and an independent cohort replicated the association. In a later analysis, about 16,000 TCR beta sequences were associated with specific HLA alleles at a false discovery rate of 0.05. CMV serostatus was the only immune exposure information available for the cohort. A cluster of highly shared sequence variants was judged likely to represent a technical artifact of the sequencing pipeline. Across donors, most TCR sequences were observed very rarely, whereas some public TCRs were present in many individuals. In a later genetic analysis, fewer N-insertions in productive TCRs were reported among donors in an Asian-associated ancestry cluster than the approximately 710-donor mean. Because HLA typing was unavailable for some donors at each locus, only the typed subset was used in association tests. A further reported finding was that TCR beta sequences accurately predicted the HLA-A and HLA-B alleles for most subjects in the first cohort. Compared with equally common non-associated chains, HLA-associated TCR beta chains in a later analysis were more clonally expanded and had lower generation probabilities. It was suggested by the authors that the approach could potentially be generalized to other disease states and immunological phenotypes. Roughly uniform sequencing depth across donors was assumed in presence/absence analyses, although this assumption may not hold. In a later analysis, TCR association rates were found to vary across HLA loci, with the most associated TCRs seen for DRB1 alleles and the fewest for HLA-C alleles. The earlier analysis of about 600 of the donors excluded some 15 rarely observed V segments, including chromosome 9 orphons, because counts were too low. This cohort had only TCR beta chains sequenced, and the lack of alpha or paired-chain data limited which features could be detected. Correlated functional status among segregating V segments might be attributable to linkage disequilibrium, but an unknown experimental factor could not be ruled out. A total of some 180 TCR beta chains were listed by the study as associated with cytomegalovirus. When HLA alleles, especially DR and DQ, strongly co-occurred, TCR associations were difficult to assign to individual alleles. Several of the top co-occurrence clusters appeared to be linked to parvovirus B19, influenza, CMV and Epstein-Barr virus, according to a later analysis. A later analysis found that most CMV-associated TCR beta chains appeared HLA-restricted, with HLA associations seemingly driven largely by CMV exposure. The classifier was reported to diagnose cytomegalovirus status with high specificity and sensitivity in both the original cohort and the validation cohort.

The cohort was made up of 500 to 800 healthy bone marrow donors. All cohort members were sampled while nominally healthy, although unrecorded immune exposures were likely present. The donor was CMV seropositive and was included in the group of 289 seropositive cohort members. Every donor gave a peripheral blood sample, and the peripheral blood mononuclear cells from that sample were used for TCR beta sequencing. Genomic DNA extraction from the blood cell samples was performed with the Qiagen DNeasy Blood Extraction Kit. Receptors were amplified or captured by the immunoSEQ multiplex PCR assay. For the multiplex PCR, a mixture combining 60 forward primers for TCR Vbeta segments and 13 reverse primers for TCR Jbeta segments was used. Amplification of the CDR3 region of rearranged TCR beta genes was performed with a multiplex PCR assay on genomic DNA. Amplified TCR beta libraries were sequenced as 87-base-pair reads on the Illumina HiSeq System. Concerning the study's data processing: Across the 500 to 750 repertoires, a later analysis counted 78 million or so unique TCR beta chains, roughly 11 million of which were shared by at least two donors. Raw reads were error-corrected and collapsed into unique sequences by a nearest-neighbor algorithm in which closely related sequences were merged to remove PCR and sequencing errors. To assign V, D and J gene segments, CDR3 sequences were aligned to IMGT reference sequences. Each retained sequence needed at least a six-nucleotide match to both a V gene segment and a J gene segment. A rearrangement was called productive if the CDR3 had no stop codons and remained in frame with V and J, and every other rearrangement was called non-productive. Following IMGT convention, CDR3 was defined as the stretch from the second conserved V-encoded cysteine to the conserved J-encoded phenylalanine. The earlier analysis of about 560 of the donors excluded any sequence lacking an unambiguous match to a single V gene segment. An earlier analysis of 587 of the donors classified V segments as functional when productive rearrangements were above 56.7% and as segregating when the standard deviation between donors was above 5%. A statistical classification framework was developed to diagnose cytomegalovirus status using the catalog of TCR beta chain sequences. A later analysis assigned V and J genes by comparing TCR nucleotide sequences with IMGT/GENE-DB human TR gene sequences. In a later analysis, CDR3 sequences and most-parsimonious VDJ recombination scenarios were assigned using the TCRdist pipeline. In a later analysis, each TCR beta chain was defined by its CDR3 amino acid sequence together with its V-gene family, and reads without a unique V-gene family were excluded. To address suspected cross-contamination and a sequencing artifact, a later analysis removed a few hundred highly shared, low-generation-probability nucleotide sequences. A later analysis calculated a clonal expansion index for each public chain from normalized within-repertoire ranks of inferred template counts. A later analysis computed generation probabilities with a VDJ recombination model fitted to out-of-frame rearrangements, and checked the results against IGoR. A later analysis scored TCR-TCR, TCR-HLA and TCR-CMV co-occurrence with hypergeometric tests, applying a repertoire-size bias correction to TCR pairs. To estimate false discovery rates, a later analysis permuted the HLA or CMV assignments 20 times. A later analysis grouped co-occurring TCRs with DBSCAN, adding TCRdist sequence similarity when clustering within HLA-allele-positive subsets. Repertoires with fewer than 30,000 or more than 120,000 public chains were left out of co-occurrence clustering, as were a handful of repertoires with anomalous nucleotide sharing. TCRdb provides this immuneACCESS table in a form limited to in-frame rearrangements. Some clones are lacking; in checked studies, under half of them reflect an unresolved V gene, and why the rest are absent is not known. That table gives V, J and clone size, and the DNA gave D and trimming. The table for this sample lists 150,000 to 200,000 clones; about 78% of them were counted only once. Roughly 13% of the sample is taken by the ten largest.

The CDR3 has 13 amino acids, counting the end cysteine and phenylalanine. CDR3 DNA only is kept here, 39 bases in frame from base 1. The germline V gene (reference sequence) yields LNHDA for CDR1 and SQIVND for CDR2. Trimming removed 4 bases from V and 4 bases from J, leaving 7 bases between the germline ends. A note on this clone: Its cognate antigen has yet to be identified. Base-call qualities are not available, and no considerably larger clone is one nucleotide away.

Sequencing used PBMCs. This sequence uses TRBV19 and TRBJ2-2; the D gene is perhaps TRBD1, from 5 matching bases. This TCR came from a woman in her forties or fifties in good health and CMV-seropositive. The encoded CDR3 is CASSNQGTGELFF. The nucleotides read TGTGCCAGTAGTAACCAGGGCACCGGGGAGCTGTTTTTT.